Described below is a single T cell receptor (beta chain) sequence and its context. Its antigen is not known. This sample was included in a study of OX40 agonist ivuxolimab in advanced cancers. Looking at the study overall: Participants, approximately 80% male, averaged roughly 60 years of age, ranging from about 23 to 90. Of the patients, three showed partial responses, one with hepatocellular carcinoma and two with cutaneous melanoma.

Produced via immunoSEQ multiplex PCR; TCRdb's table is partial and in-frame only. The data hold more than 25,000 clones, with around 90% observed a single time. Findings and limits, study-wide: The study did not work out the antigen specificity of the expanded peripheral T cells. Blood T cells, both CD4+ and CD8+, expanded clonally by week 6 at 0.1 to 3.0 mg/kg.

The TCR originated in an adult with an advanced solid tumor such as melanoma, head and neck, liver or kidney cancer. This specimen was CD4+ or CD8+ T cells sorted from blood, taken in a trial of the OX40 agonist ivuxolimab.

This CDR3 reads CASKTTNSYEQYF. CDR3 sequence (DNA): TGTGCCAGCAAGACTACTAACTCCTACGAGCAGTACTTC. The V call is TRBV11-2, the J call TRBJ2-7; tentative D call: TRBD2 (5 bases). Germline loops: CDR1 SGHAT, CDR2 FQNNGV. The length of the CDR3 is 13 residues. Trimming took off 7 bases at V and 0 bases at J, with 10 bases between the two ends.